The present TCR beta chain was sequenced within a study of blood T cells in healthy people across ages. This clonotype was counted between two and nine times. Looked up from germline, CDR1 is SQVTM and CDR2 is ANQGSEA. The CDR3 runs to 15 residues. Trimming pared 7 bases from V and 4 bases from J, leaving 21 bases between. It was with a sample-barcoded 5' primer and a J-beta primer mix that a second PCR of about 6 to 12 cycles was run. Tagging of each cDNA molecule was performed by a template-switch adaptor with 12 random nucleotides. TCRdb analysed the 5' RACE reads with MiXCR anew, one entry per CDR3 protein. The sample lists 1.5 million to 2 million distinct CDR3 sequences; 28% were seen once.

The receptor was isolated from a woman aged 30 to 39 in good health. V gene TRBV29-1 combines with J gene TRBJ2-3; TRBD1 is a possible D gene (5 bases). The sample comprised blood. The CDR3 DNA is TGCAGCGCTAGGGGTTTGCTCTATATCGCAGATACGCAGTATTTT. Protein product: CSARGLLYIADTQYF.